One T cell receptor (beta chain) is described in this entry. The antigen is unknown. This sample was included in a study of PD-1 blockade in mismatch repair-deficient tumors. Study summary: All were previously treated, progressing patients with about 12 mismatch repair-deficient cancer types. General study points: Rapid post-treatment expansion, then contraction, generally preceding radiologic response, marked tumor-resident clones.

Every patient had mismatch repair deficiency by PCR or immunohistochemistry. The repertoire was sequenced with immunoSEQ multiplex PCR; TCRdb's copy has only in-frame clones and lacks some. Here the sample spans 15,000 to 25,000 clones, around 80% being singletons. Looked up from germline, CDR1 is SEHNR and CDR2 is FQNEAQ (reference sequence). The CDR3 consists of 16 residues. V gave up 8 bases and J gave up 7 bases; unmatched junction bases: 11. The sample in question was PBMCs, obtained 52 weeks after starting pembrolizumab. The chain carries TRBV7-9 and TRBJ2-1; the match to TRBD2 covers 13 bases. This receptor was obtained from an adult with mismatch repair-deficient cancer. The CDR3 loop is CASVFVGTSGKNEQFF. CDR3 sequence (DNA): TGTGCCAGCGTCTTCGTGGGGACTAGCGGGAAGAATGAGCAGTTCTTC.